This entry is about one T cell receptor (beta chain). The germline V and J ends were trimmed by 2 bases and 1 base, with 9 bases remaining between them. CDR1 is SGHNT, CDR2 YENEEA, per germline. The CDR3 totals 15 residues. The sample comes from a study of blood T cell repertoires in COVID-19. Study-wide background: Collection of acute and convalescent COVID-19 samples took place in the United States, Italy and Spain. PBMCs, B-cell-depleted T cells, or T cells provided the cDNA or gDNA that made up the material.

Authors' data handling: Reference gene primers were amplified, and this amplification served to estimate nucleated cell counts. The data were produced by immunoSEQ multiplex PCR, yet TCRdb's version contains in-frame clones alone and is incomplete. For V, J and clone size, that table is used; D and trimming come from the DNA. The table includes 180,000 or so clones, roughly 87% detected once. The receptor comes from a woman aged 45-60 years with acute or convalescent COVID-19. The material sequenced was peripheral blood. The rearrangement joins TRBV11-3 to TRBJ2-4, with D unclear. CDR3 protein: CASSLMAGAKNIQYF. CDR3 bases: TGTGCCAGCAGCTTAATGGCAGGCGCCAAAAACATTCAGTACTTC.